This T cell receptor beta chain comes out of a study of blood T cell repertoires in COVID-19. The protocol was immunoSEQ multiplex PCR, while the TCRdb copy is restricted to in-frame clones and leaves out a portion. The sample lists approximately 280,000 clones; around nine tenths were seen once. Trimming removed 3 bases from V and 0 bases from J; junction bases left unmatched: 6. The CDR3 consists of 18 residues. Germline CDR1 LNHDA, CDR2 SQIVND (reference sequence). Assignment of participants to cohorts was predicated upon participant-reported clinical history. The chain couples TRBV19 to TRBJ2-1; 12 bases fit TRBD2. Input material: PBMCs or T cells enriched from blood (not recorded which). This TCR derives from a woman aged 55-69 years who had recovered from COVID-19. The DNA of the CDR3 is TGTGCCAGTAGTATGCAACTAGCGGGGGGTATCTCCTACAATGAGCAGTTCTTC. Translated: CASSMQLAGGISYNEQFF.